This T cell receptor beta chain was retrieved from a study of identical twins. Unique molecular identifiers were present on the cDNA, and a universal primer site came from template switching. TCRdb itself ran the 5' RACE reads through MiXCR, one entry per CDR3 protein. The sample carries 510,000 or so distinct CDR3 sequences, over 12% recorded once. Germline loops: CDR1 MGHDK, CDR2 SYGVNS. Losses at the gene ends were 3 bases for V and 2 bases for J; bases not matched to a gene: 3. This CDR3 has 15 residues. This clonotype was recorded many times. What it recognizes is unknown. Regarding the study as a whole: The more abundant beta clonotypes in cord blood had fewer insertions, and memory repertoires did not show this. The study reached conclusions through statistical analysis that was cross-sectional, not following the same donors.

This same sample was also part of a study on yellow fever vaccine responses in identical twins. From that report: The T cell response to vaccination in identical twins was reportedly partly convergent and partly personalized.

The chain links TRBV25-1 to TRBJ1-5, with TRBD1 matching 8 bases. Sequencing input: CD4+ T cells sorted from blood. The receptor's source is a woman between 18 and 29 years old in good health. CDR3 DNA: TGTGCCAGCAGTGAGGGACAGGAAGGCAATCAGCCCCAGCATTTT. The encoded protein is CASSEGQEGNQPQHF.